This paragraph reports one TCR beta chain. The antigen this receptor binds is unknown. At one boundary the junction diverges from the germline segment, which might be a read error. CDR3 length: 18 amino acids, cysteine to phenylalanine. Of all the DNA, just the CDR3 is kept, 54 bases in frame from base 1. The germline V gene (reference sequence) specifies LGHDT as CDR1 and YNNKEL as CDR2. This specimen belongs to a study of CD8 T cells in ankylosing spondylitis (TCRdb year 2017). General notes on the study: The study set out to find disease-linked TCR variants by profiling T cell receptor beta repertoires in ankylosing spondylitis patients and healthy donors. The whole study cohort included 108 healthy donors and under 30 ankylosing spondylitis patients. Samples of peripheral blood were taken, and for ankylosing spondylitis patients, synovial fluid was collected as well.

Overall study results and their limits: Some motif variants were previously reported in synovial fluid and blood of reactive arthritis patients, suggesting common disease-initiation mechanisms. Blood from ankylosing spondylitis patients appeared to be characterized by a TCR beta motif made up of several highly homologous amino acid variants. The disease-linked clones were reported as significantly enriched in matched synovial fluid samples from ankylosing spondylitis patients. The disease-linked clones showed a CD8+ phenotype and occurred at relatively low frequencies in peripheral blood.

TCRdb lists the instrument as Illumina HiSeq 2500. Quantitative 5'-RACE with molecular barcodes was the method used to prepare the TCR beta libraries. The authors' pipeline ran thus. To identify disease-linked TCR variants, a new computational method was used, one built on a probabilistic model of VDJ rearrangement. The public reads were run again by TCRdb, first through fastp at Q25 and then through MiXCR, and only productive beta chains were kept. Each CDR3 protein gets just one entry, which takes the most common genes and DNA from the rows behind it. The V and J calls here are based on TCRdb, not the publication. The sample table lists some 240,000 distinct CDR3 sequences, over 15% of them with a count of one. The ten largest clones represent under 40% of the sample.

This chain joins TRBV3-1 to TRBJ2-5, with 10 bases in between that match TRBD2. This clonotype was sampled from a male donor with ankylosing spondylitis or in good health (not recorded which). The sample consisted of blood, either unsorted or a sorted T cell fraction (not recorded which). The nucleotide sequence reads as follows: TGTGCCAGCTGCCAAGATTGGAGGCTAGCGGGGGATGAAGAGACCCAGTACTTC. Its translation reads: CASCQDWRLAGDEETQYF.